This T cell receptor beta chain derives from a study of blood T cell repertoires in COVID-19. The CDR3 is 14 amino acids. Germline CDR1 is GTSNPN and CDR2 is SVGIG (reference sequence). V lost 3 bases and J lost 5, with 16 bases in between. Only in-frame clones appear in the TCRdb table, and some are missing; sequencing was by immunoSEQ multiplex PCR. Here the sample spans approximately 440,000 clones, around 90% being singletons. Sequencing was performed on PBMCs or T cells enriched from blood (not recorded which). The chain is built from TRBV30 and TRBJ1-2, with a possible D match to TRBD1 (5 bases). This sequence was found in a woman aged 18-30 years who had recovered from COVID-19. CDR3 sequence: CAWSEGTVVYGYTF. The CDR3, as DNA: TGTGCCTGGAGCGAGGGGACTGTTGTATATGGCTACACCTTC.